This TCR beta chain derives from a study of immune evolution from preneoplasia to lung adenocarcinoma. Between the mid-2010s and the late 2010s, patients underwent resection in Japan or China. Histologic diagnosis was independently verified by two lung pathologists. As for this clone: Its antigen remains unknown.

The table came from immunoSEQ multiplex PCR; TCRdb's copy has only in-frame clones and leaves some out. The sample lists about 7,000 clones, roughly 80% occurring once. This CDR3 has 13 amino acids. Trimming removed 6 bases at V and 7 bases at J, with 15 bases between. CDR1 and CDR2 (germline): MDHEN, SYDVKM. General study points: From normal lung to invasive adenocarcinoma, top clone frequencies appeared to decrease.

The receptor was isolated from an older person with lung adenocarcinoma. V is TRBV28 and J is TRBJ1-2; D is unresolved. Source material: FFPE adjacent normal lung tissue. The CDR3 is CASRGQSDSGYTF. The CDR3 nucleotides are TGTGCCAGCAGAGGTCAGAGTGACTCTGGCTACACCTTC.